The clone carrying this T cell receptor beta chain was observed a few times. Its antigen is unknown. Of the isolated RNA, all was reverse transcribed, and so the sequenced material was expressed TCRB transcripts. Using immunoSEQ multiplex PCR, the repertoire was profiled, and TCRdb retains in-frame clones only, with some absent. The data contain approximately 380,000 clones, about 15% of them singletons. The sample belongs to a study of beta chain features in type 1 diabetes. General observations from the study: Resolution of whether HLA type affects TCRB rearrangement was not achieved here.

Deletions cut 3 bases from V and 3 bases from J, with 12 bases between. Germline CDR1 and CDR2: SEHNR and FQNEAQ (reference sequence). This CDR3 comprises 15 residues. Every donor provided one heparinised blood draw, which averaged about 120 mL. Markers CD45RO/CCR7/CD25/CD127/CD95/CD27 served to sort CD4+ naive, central memory, regulatory and stem cell-like memory cells. Purity above 95% was achieved in all sorted populations. This clonotype originated in a woman between 18 and 30 years old in good health. The sample taken for sequencing was naive CD4+ T cells from blood. V usage is TRBV7-9 and J usage is TRBJ1-5; no clear D. The CDR3 DNA sequence: TGTGCCAGCAGCTTCAGCTCAGGTCCCAATCAGCCCCAGCATTTT. Encoded protein: CASSFSSGPNQPQHF.